Below, one T cell receptor beta chain is given with its context. Its antigen is currently unknown. Researchers isolated at least 7 million PBMCs per sample. Looked up from germline, CDR1 is SGHNT and CDR2 is YYREEE (reference sequence). V shed 4 bases and J 5 bases; nucleotides not matched to a gene: 7. The CDR3 totals 15 residues. This sample is drawn from a study of blood T cells in healthy people across ages. Turning to the study itself: About one barcoded beta molecule per two T cells was the capture yield of template switching. Study-wide points: Roughly linear declines in TCR beta diversity per million T cells occurred with age. Possibly, changes in expanded clonotypes were confounded because donor CMV status was unknown.

The authors ran a second PCR of about 6 to 11 cycles using a sample-barcoded 5' primer and a J-beta primer mix. TCRdb re-called the 5' RACE reads with MiXCR, one entry per CDR3 protein. Of hundreds of thousands of distinct CDR3 sequences in the sample, around three fifths are singletons; the top ten hold roughly 24%. The chain employs TRBV5-4 and TRBJ2-7; 12 nucleotides align to TRBD2. Sequencing used blood. The receptor comes from a middle-aged man in good health. CDR3 sequence (DNA): TGTGCCAGCAGCCACCGACTAGCGGGAGCGGACGAGCAGTACTTC. It codes for CASSHRLAGADEQYF.